Described below is a single TCR beta chain sequence and its context. V was shortened by 1 base and J by 5 bases, with 6 bases between the two germline ends. Per the germline V gene, CDR1 is SGHNT and CDR2 is YENEEA. The CDR3 spans 13 residues. As handled by the study authors: From reference gene primer amplification, estimates of nucleated cell counts were derived. This table comes from immunoSEQ multiplex PCR, and its TCRdb copy is limited to in-frame clones, with some not included. V, J and clone size derive from that table, while D and trimming were established from the DNA sequence. The sample holds more than 100,000 clones; 70% to 80% are singletons and the top ten take under 5%. This entry comes from a study of blood T cell repertoires in COVID-19. About the research overall: Samples came from the United States, Italy and Spain, spanning acute and convalescent COVID-19. PBMCs, B-cell-depleted T cells, or T cells provided the cDNA or gDNA that made up the material.

Sequencing was carried out using peripheral blood. The source of this sequence is a woman of 80 years or more with acute or convalescent COVID-19. The chain joins TRBV11-3 to TRBJ2-1; possible D gene TRBD1, 5 bases. CDR3 DNA sequence: TGTGCCAGCAGCTTAGTACAGGACAATGAGCAGTTCTTC. This codes for CASSLVQDNEQFF.